This paragraph reports one T cell receptor beta chain. Its target is unknown. The data belong to a study of shared clonotypes between healthy human individuals. The study's findings and limits: Only blood was sampled, and tissue TCR repertoires likely differ from blood ones.

This table comes from immunoSEQ multiplex PCR, and its TCRdb copy is limited to in-frame clones, with some not included. Of fewer than 200,000 clones in the sample, around 93% were seen once. Germline V lookup: CDR1 MNHEY, CDR2 SVGAGI. V gave up 6 bases and J gave up 3 bases, with 11 bases separating them. The CDR3 spans 13 residues. The chain combines TRBV6-5 with TRBJ1-1; D not certain. The TCR comes from a woman aged 30 to 39 in good health. Sequenced sample: naive CD4+ T cells sorted from blood. Documented subset: CD45RA+ positively selected. The CDR3 sequence is CASSLNFDTEAFF. The CDR3 DNA follows: TGTGCCAGCAGCCTCAACTTCGACACTGAAGCTTTCTTT.